One and the same sample provided the 24 T cell receptor beta chains below, sequenced in a study of graft-versus-host responses after intestinal transplantation. Their antigens are not known. The method was immunoSEQ multiplex PCR; TCRdb's version includes in-frame clones alone and lacks a portion of them. Of around 100,000 clones listed, about 92% were seen once; the top ten hold 0.23%. The sequencing here drew on unstimulated CD4+ T cells sorted from spleen or lymph node cells, taken before transplant. The receptors were gathered from a human donor who was the organ donor for an intestinal transplant.

V usage is TRBV28 and J usage is TRBJ2-3; D might be TRBD1 (5 bases). The V end was cut by 5 bases, the J end by 1 base, with 13 bases between. The CDR3 extends over 15 amino acids. Germline lookup yields CDR1 MDHEN and CDR2 SYDVKM. CDR3 region: CASSIRGIGTDTQYF. As DNA, the CDR3 is TGTGCCAGCAGTATTAGGGGAATTGGCACAGATACGCAGTATTTT.

The chain has TRBV2 and TRBJ1-5, with a tentative D call TRBD1 (5 bases). The CDR3 is made up of 15 amino acids. Per germline, CDR1 SNHLY and CDR2 FYNNEI. V gave up 3 bases and J gave up 0 bases, with 9 bases separating them. The CDR3 DNA reads TGTGCCAGCAGTGACGAGGGGATTAGCAATCAGCCCCAGCATTTT. Translating gives CASSDEGISNQPQHF.

This chain links TRBV7-2 with TRBJ1-1; possible D gene TRBD1, 6 bases. This CDR3 region has 15 residues. The V end was cut by 5 bases, the J end by 7 bases, with 20 bases between. From germline, CDR1 is SGHTA and CDR2 FQGNSA. CDR3 amino acids: CASSPDSGTPSEAFF. Here the CDR3 DNA reads TGTGCCAGCAGCCCGGACTCTGGGACACCAAGTGAAGCTTTCTTT. The full variable domain, rest sourced from reference TRBV7-2 and TRBJ1-1, is GAGVSQSPSNKVTEKGKDVELRCDPISGHTALYWYRQSLGQGLEFLIYFQGNSAPDKSGLPSDRFSAERTGGSVSTLTIQRTQQEDSAVYLCASSPDSGTPSEAFFGQGTRLTVV.

The V and J genes are TRBV11-2 and TRBJ1-1, with a weak D call TRBD1 (6 bases). Germline CDR1 SGHAT, CDR2 FQNNGV. The V gene lost 5 bases and the J gene lost 11 bases, with 15 bases spanning the gap. The CDR3 spans 12 residues. The CDR3 nucleotides are TGTGCCAGCAGCCAGGGGCCTACGGGCGCTTTCTTT. Translated: CASSQGPTGAFF. The entire variable domain, with the rest obtained from reference TRBV11-2 and TRBJ1-1, is as follows: EAGVAQSPRYKIIEKRQSVAFWCNPISGHATLYWYQQILGQGPKLLIQFQNNGVVDDSQLPKDRFSAERLKGVDSTLKIQPAKLEDSAVYLCASSQGPTGAFFGQGTRLTVV.

The V call is TRBV2, the J call TRBJ1-3; TRBD1 aligns across 7 bases. V lost 5 bases, J lost 0 bases, and 4 bases stayed unmatched. CDR1 is SNHLY, CDR2 FYNNEI, per germline. CDR3 length: 15 residues. The CDR3 spells CASSNRGTSGNTIYF. The CDR3 bases are TGTGCCAGCAGTAACAGGGGAACCTCTGGAAACACCATATATTTT.

V gene TRBV5-4 combines with J gene TRBJ1-2; 7 bases are a match to TRBD1. The V and J ends lost 4 bases and 6 bases, in that order; junction bases with no gene match: 6. This CDR3 has 13 amino acids. Germline assignment: CDR1 SGHNT and CDR2 YYREEE (reference sequence). The DNA for the CDR3 is TGTGCCAGCAGCCGAACAGGGGTCCATGGCTACACCTTC. This encodes CASSRTGVHGYTF.

The chain couples TRBV5-4 to TRBJ1-4, with TRBD1 matching 10 bases. Germline CDR1 reads SGHNT; CDR2 reads YYREEE (reference sequence). The CDR3 sequence is 15 residues long. V gave up 0 bases and J gave up 4 bases; unmatched junction bases: 0. CDR3 sequence: CASSLGTGGNEKLFF. CDR3 sequence (DNA): TGTGCCAGCAGCTTGGGGACAGGGGGTAATGAAAAACTGTTTTTT.

The gene calls are TRBV29-1 and TRBJ2-7; D gene unclear. This CDR3 is built from 12 residues. V gave up 1 base and J gave up 3 bases, with 7 bases separating them. In germline, CDR1 is SQVTM, CDR2 ANQGSEA. The CDR3 loop is CSVEAQDYEQYF. The CDR3 coding sequence is TGCAGCGTTGAAGCCCAAGACTACGAGCAGTACTTC.

This chain links TRBV18 with TRBJ2-1; D might be TRBD1 or TRBD2, each matching 5 bases. Germline V CDR1 and CDR2: KGHSH, LQKENI. Trimming pared 5 bases from V and 8 bases from J, leaving 16 bases between. This CDR3 region has 14 residues. The CDR3 DNA reads as TGTGCCAGCTCAACCACGTGGTTGGGGGATGAGCAGTTCTTC. Protein product: CASSTTWLGDEQFF.

The chain couples TRBV12-5 to TRBJ1-5; possible D gene TRBD1, 6 bases. CDR1 and CDR2 (germline): LGHNT, FRNRAP. The germline V and J ends were trimmed by 1 base and 7 bases, with 8 bases remaining between them. The CDR3 is 13 amino acids. The CDR3, as DNA: TGTGCTAGTGGTTTGGACAGGGACCAGCCCCAGCATTTT. This codes for CASGLDRDQPQHF.

V gene TRBV7-8 combines with J gene TRBJ2-3, with 8 bases lining up with TRBD1. This CDR3 region has 15 residues. CDR1 is SGHVS, CDR2 FQNEAQ, per germline. V lost 3 bases to trimming and J lost 4 bases; unmatched junction nucleotides: 6. DNA for the CDR3: TGTGCCAGCAGCTTGGGACAGGAGGGGGCAGATACGCAGTATTTT. It specifies CASSLGQEGADTQYF.

As concerns this clone: Other DNA variants within this sample encode the same CDR3. The J gene is TRBJ2-1, the V gene TRBV28; the D gene could be TRBD1 or TRBD2 (5 bases each). This CDR3 region has 13 residues. Germline V gene data show CDR1 as MDHEN and CDR2 as SYDVKM. Trimming stripped 2 bases from V and 3 bases from J, with 5 bases between. CDR3 sequence reads: CASSLGGYNEQFF. The CDR3 DNA is TGTGCCAGCAGTTTAGGGGGCTACAATGAGCAGTTCTTC.

The chain links TRBV14 to TRBJ2-5, with 8 bases identical to TRBD2. The V gene's germline CDR1 is SGHDN and CDR2 FVKESK. With V trimmed by 4 bases and J by 5 bases, 12 bases remained unmatched. This CDR3 is built from 16 residues. The CDR3 protein is CASSPRPEREWETQYF. The CDR3 DNA reads TGTGCCAGCAGCCCAAGACCCGAGCGGGAGTGGGAGACCCAGTACTTC.

The chain uses TRBV7-9 and TRBJ1-4; weak D call: TRBD1 (5 bases). The V and J ends lost 2 bases and 6 bases respectively, with 10 bases between them. The CDR3 runs 14 residues. The germline V gene encodes CDR1 SEHNR and CDR2 FQNEAQ (reference sequence). CDR3 nucleotides: TGTGCCAGCAGCTTAAAAGGGGCCGATGAAAAACTGTTTTTT. Its translation is CASSLKGADEKLFF.

This clone was observed once. The genes are TRBV7-2 and TRBJ2-5, with 9 bases lining up with TRBD2. Looked up from germline, CDR1 is SGHTA and CDR2 is FQGNSA. With V trimmed by 4 bases and J by 3 bases, 6 bases remained unmatched. There are 15 residues in the CDR3. The DNA for the CDR3 is TGTGCCAGCAGCTCTGGACTAGCGATGGAAGAGACCCAGTACTTC. Translating it yields CASSSGLAMEETQYF.

The gene calls are TRBV5-1 and TRBJ1-1; D call uncertain. The germline gives CDR1 SGHRS, CDR2 YFSETQ. The CDR3 length is 16 residues. Trimming shortened V by 7 bases and J by 1 base, and 20 bases separated the two germline ends. The CDR3 spells CASALGVSLRNTEAFF. The CDR3 DNA follows: TGCGCCAGCGCCCTCGGGGTAAGCCTTCGGAACACTGAAGCTTTCTTT.

The chain recombines TRBV13 with TRBJ2-3, with 9 nucleotides matching TRBD1. The germline V gene encodes CDR1 PRHDT and CDR2 FYEKMQ (reference sequence). V lost 5 bases and J lost 2; bases outside the gene matches: 11. There are 17 residues in the CDR3. CDR3 residues: CASSERGGQGATDTQYF. CDR3 in DNA: TGTGCCAGCAGCGAAAGAGGGGGACAGGGTGCCACAGATACGCAGTATTTT.

The rearrangement uses TRBV4-1 and TRBJ2-1; D is unclear. This CDR3 contains 14 residues. CDR1 is MGHRA, CDR2 YSYEKL, per germline. V was clipped by 0 bases and J by 10 bases, with 13 bases between them. CDR3 nucleotides: TGCGCCAGCAGCCAAGATTCTCCCATTGCGGAGCAGTTCTTC. Amino acids: CASSQDSPIAEQFF.

The chain joins TRBV7-9 to TRBJ2-7, with TRBD1 identical over 7 bases. CDR1 and CDR2 from the germline V gene are SEHNR and FQNEAQ (reference sequence). V lost 10 bases to trimming and J lost 0 bases; unmatched junction nucleotides: 12. The CDR3 is 15 amino acids. The CDR3 protein is CATGSDREVSYEQYF. The CDR3 DNA sequence: TGTGCCACGGGGAGCGACAGGGAAGTCTCCTACGAGCAGTACTTC.

The chain couples TRBV6-1 to TRBJ2-3; 13 bases match TRBD2. This CDR3 contains 16 residues. The junction had 5 bases not matched to a gene; V was cut back by 2 bases and J by 6 bases. Germline CDR1 and CDR2: MNHNS and SASEGT. The CDR3 region is CASSEKGLAGPDTQYF. The CDR3 DNA sequence: TGTGCCAGCAGTGAAAAGGGACTAGCGGGACCGGATACGCAGTATTTT.

The gene calls are TRBV7-5 and TRBJ2-1; the table's TRBD1 call for D was not verified on the DNA. TRBV7-5 is designated a pseudogene. The CDR3 extends over 15 amino acids. CDR3 DNA: TGTACCAGAAGCAAAGCTTACAGGGGGCTTCATGAGCAGTTCTTC. Translated: CTRSKAYRGLHEQFF.

The V call is TRBV4-3, the J call TRBJ1-2; no reliable D call. This CDR3 region has 15 residues. The V gene lost 0 bases and the J gene lost 8 bases, with 16 bases spanning the gap. Per the germline V gene, CDR1 is LGHNA and CDR2 is YSLEER. The chain's CDR3 is CASSQDLAQESGYTF. CDR3 nucleotides: TGCGCCAGCAGCCAAGATCTAGCTCAGGAAAGCGGCTACACCTTC.

V and J are TRBV11-3 and TRBJ2-1; D gene uncertain. This CDR3 region has 14 residues. Germline assignment: CDR1 SGHNT and CDR2 YENEEA. Trimming cost V 0 bases and J 5 bases, with 8 bases left between them. The CDR3 is CASSLEPGDNEQFF. CDR3 bases: TGTGCCAGCAGCTTAGAGCCGGGCGACAATGAGCAGTTCTTC.

This rearrangement joins TRBV28 to TRBJ2-1; 7 bases map to TRBD2. CDR3 length equals 14 residues. CDR1 and CDR2 (germline): MDHEN, SYDVKM. V dropped 10 bases and J dropped 3; count of bases not matched to a gene: 9. The CDR3 is CAIRAGRDYNEQFF. CDR3 nucleotides: TGTGCCATACGAGCAGGGAGGGACTACAATGAGCAGTTCTTC.